Sequencing of this TCR beta chain was carried out in a study of blood T cell repertoires in COVID-19. Data came from immunoSEQ multiplex PCR; TCRdb stores just in-frame clones and leaves some out. The data contain approximately 140,000 clones, more than 80% of them singletons. CDR1 and CDR2 (germline): MNHNY, SVGAGI (reference sequence). V lost 6 bases and J lost 3; bases outside the gene matches: 9. The CDR3 totals 15 residues. This clonotype originated in a woman older than 75 in a cohort sampled during active or convalescent COVID-19. The chain couples TRBV6-6 to TRBJ2-7; 9 nucleotides line up with TRBD1. Sequenced input: peripheral blood. The CDR3 here is CASRTGQGGSYEQYF. The CDR3 DNA follows: TGTGCCAGCAGAACGGGACAGGGCGGGAGCTACGAGCAGTACTTC.